Listed below are T cell receptor beta chains from one sample, sequenced in a study of a mutant IDH1 vaccine in newly diagnosed glioma. These receptors lack a known antigen. Libraries were prepared by immunoSEQ multiplex PCR; TCRdb keeps only in-frame clonotypes and omits some of them. The repertoire holds some 38,000 clones, 75% seen once, with more than 7% in the top ten. The material was PBMCs, obtained from a glioma patient whose treatment included an IDH1 peptide vaccine. These receptors all stem from a man in his forties with glioma. CDR3s include the opening cysteine and the closing phenylalanine or tryptophan. The D gene is left open where the match is weak. Some rows mark clone size as missing; the rest say once, few, many or name a class of expanded clone.

CDR3 protein,CDR3 DNA,clone size,D gene,J gene,V gene
CASSSGQGTYNSPLHF,TGTGCCAGCAGCTCAGGACAGGGGACCTATAATTCACCCCTCCACTTT,-,TRBD1,TRBJ1-6,TRBV7-2
CASSPYRGRGTDTQYF,TGTGCCAGCAGCCCGTACAGGGGGCGCGGCACAGATACGCAGTATTTT,-,TRBD1,TRBJ2-3,TRBV11-2
CASSAMDRAPGYTF,TGTGCCAGCTCAGCGATGGACAGGGCTCCTGGCTACACCTTC,once,TRBD1,TRBJ1-2,TRBV18
CASSRTSGRQETQYF,TGTGCCAGCAGCCGCACTAGCGGGAGACAAGAGACCCAGTACTTC,-,TRBD2,TRBJ2-5,TRBV7-2
CASSLAGTGAYEQYF,TGTGCCAGCAGCTTGGCAGGGACAGGGGCCTACGAGCAGTACTTC,-,TRBD1,TRBJ2-7,TRBV11-3
CASGSDTNQPQHF,TGTGCCAGCGGGTCAGACACCAATCAGCCCCAGCATTTT,-,-,TRBJ1-5,TRBV6-1
CASSLYAGPGLQKYTGELFF,TGCGCCAGCAGCCTATACGCCGGCCCGGGGCTCCAAAAATACACCGGGGAGCTGTTTTTT,few,-,TRBJ2-2,TRBV4-1
CASNRDRGLNTEAFF,TGTGCCAGCAACCGGGACAGGGGACTGAACACTGAAGCTTTCTTT,-,TRBD1,TRBJ1-1,TRBV6-5
CSVALAGGGYEQYF,TGCAGCGTTGCTCTAGCGGGAGGGGGCTACGAGCAGTACTTC,-,TRBD2,TRBJ2-7,TRBV29-1
CASSTPRDSLRKRTQYF,TGTGCCAGCAGTACGCCAAGGGACAGTTTACGTAAGAGAACCCAGTACTTC,-,TRBD1,TRBJ2-5,TRBV27
CASSQSLVFGSGRRTGELFF,TGCGCCAGCAGCCAATCCCTGGTATTTGGTAGCGGGAGACGCACCGGGGAGCTGTTTTTT,once,TRBD2,TRBJ2-2,TRBV4-1
CASSAPLAGSTGELFF,TGTGCCAGCAGCGCCCCCCTAGCGGGATCCACCGGGGAGCTGTTTTTT,-,TRBD2,TRBJ2-2,TRBV9
CASSQDFYGENTEAFF,TGTGCCAGCAGCCAAGATTTTTACGGGGAAAACACTGAAGCTTTCTTT,-,-,TRBJ1-1,TRBV14
CASSPGGNEQFF,TGTGCCAGCTCACCCGGAGGGAATGAGCAGTTCTTC,-,-,TRBJ2-1,TRBV18
CASSLTPTRGEKLFF,TGTGCCAGCAGCTTAACCCCAACAAGGGGTGAAAAACTGTTTTTT,-,-,TRBJ1-4,TRBV7-2
CASSLRRTSGSSYNEQFF,TGTGCCAGCAGCCTGAGAAGGACTAGCGGGAGCTCCTACAATGAGCAGTTCTTC,-,TRBD2,TRBJ2-1,TRBV7-2
CASRPDRGLYEQYF,TGCGCCAGCAGACCAGACAGGGGGCTGTACGAGCAGTACTTC,-,TRBD1,TRBJ2-7,TRBV5-1
CASSGPTGSRDTQYF,TGTGCCAGCAGCGGACCTACGGGGTCCCGCGATACGCAGTATTTT,-,-,TRBJ2-3,TRBV4-2
CASSLVRTGEDTQYF,TGTGCCAGCAGCTTAGTAAGGACTGGAGAGGATACGCAGTATTTT,-,-,TRBJ2-3,TRBV7-9
CSVEQLAGDVGEQFF,TGCAGCGTTGAACAGCTAGCGGGAGATGTCGGTGAGCAGTTCTTC,-,TRBD2,TRBJ2-1,TRBV29-1
CASSLGQGINEKLFF,TGCGCCAGCAGCTTGGGACAGGGGATCAACGAAAAACTGTTTTTT,-,TRBD1,TRBJ1-4,TRBV5-1
CASSARGETQYF,TGTGCCAGCAGTGCTCGGGGGGAGACCCAGTACTTC,few,-,TRBJ2-5,TRBV9
CASRGDWTGLYGYTF,TGTGCCAGTAGAGGGGACTGGACAGGACTGTATGGCTACACCTTC,-,TRBD1,TRBJ1-2,TRBV19
CASSEREYNEQFF,TGTGCCAGCAGTGAGCGGGAGTACAATGAGCAGTTCTTC,medium-sized,TRBD2,TRBJ2-1,TRBV6-4
CASSLQGWKDTQYF,TGTGCCAGCAGCTTACAGGGGTGGAAAGATACGCAGTATTTT,-,TRBD1,TRBJ2-3,TRBV6-1
CASSQPSGTANTGELFF,TGCGCCAGCAGCCAACCTAGCGGGACAGCGAACACCGGGGAGCTGTTTTTT,-,TRBD2,TRBJ2-2,TRBV4-1